The 25 T cell receptor beta chains below come from one sample, sequenced in a study of shared clonotypes between healthy human individuals (dated by TCRdb to 2019 to 2021). CD8 naive samples were CD45RO-negative cells positively selected for CCR7, giving a CD45RA+CCR7+ population that excluded TemRA cells. The protocol used for the library was the immunoSEQ multiplex PCR assay. Drawn from immuneACCESS, this table holds only the in-frame rearrangements with V and J called that TCRdb kept. Clones are partly lost; checked studies trace under half to an unresolved V gene and leave the rest unexplained. This sample has about 2,200,000 clones in its table, and 85% to 95% of those were observed once. About 1.5% of the sample is taken by the ten largest. Sequencing used naive CD8+ T cells from PBMCs. The label giving this sample's cell subset or site can be read as: CD45RA+CCR7+. These receptors were obtained from a man between 18 and 35 years old in good health. Some clones in this sample may be carry-over from other donors' samples.

A note on this clone: The same CDR3 also results from other DNA sequences found in this sample. The rearrangement uses TRBV5-1 and TRBJ2-1; 11 bases fit TRBD2. This CDR3 has 16 residues. Per the germline V gene, CDR1 is SGHRS and CDR2 is YFSETQ. V lost 0 bases and J lost 4; bases outside the gene matches: 3. The CDR3 sequence: CASSLAGTSGYNEQFF. The CDR3 DNA is TGCGCCAGCAGCTTGGCCGGGACTAGCGGTTACAATGAGCAGTTCTTC. Supplemented by reference TRBV5-1 and TRBJ2-1, the full variable domain reads KAGVTQTPRYLIKTRGQQVTLSCSPISGHRSVSWYQQTPGQGLQFLFEYFSETQRNKGNFPGRFSGRQFSNSRSEMNVSTLELGDSALYLCASSLAGTSGYNEQFFGPGTRLTVL.

The chain uses TRBV7-6 and TRBJ2-1; tentatively, D is TRBD2 (5 bases). Trimming took off 1 base at V and 4 bases at J, with 8 bases between the two ends. CDR1 is SGHVS and CDR2 is FNYEAQ in the germline V gene. The CDR3 length is 14 residues. The chain's CDR3 is CASSLDWTYNEQFF. The CDR3 DNA sequence: TGTGCCAGCAGCTTAGACTGGACTTACAATGAGCAGTTCTTC.

The rearrangement links TRBV21-1 to TRBJ2-1; TRBD2 is taken as the D call from the table, unchecked against the DNA. TRBV21-1 is flagged as a pseudogene. The CDR3 consists of 16 residues. This CDR3 reads CASSKPPAGAYNEQFF. CDR3 DNA sequence: TGTGCCAGCAGCAAACCCCCAGCGGGCGCGTACAATGAGCAGTTCTTC.

The chain carries TRBV10-1 and TRBJ2-7; 7 bases agree with TRBD2. The length of the CDR3 is 14 residues. Germline lookup yields CDR1 WNHNN and CDR2 SYGVQD (reference sequence). V dropped 8 bases and J dropped 2; count of bases not matched to a gene: 9. The CDR3 DNA reads as TGCGCCAGCCACCTCGGGGGGTTAACCTACGAGCAGTACTTC. This gives the protein CASHLGGLTYEQYF.

This rearrangement joins TRBV5-1 to TRBJ2-3; D uncertain. Germline lookup yields CDR1 SGHRS and CDR2 YFSETQ. The CDR3 contains 16 residues. V shed 1 base and J shed 6 bases, with 18 bases lying between them. DNA for the CDR3: TGCGCCAGCAGCTTGAAGGGCAGGCCGGTGTGGGATACGCAGTATTTT. It codes for CASSLKGRPVWDTQYF.

The chain recombines TRBV5-1 with TRBJ2-2, with TRBD1 as a possible D gene (5 bases). The V end was cut by 4 bases, the J end by 1 base, with 8 bases between. The CDR3 loop spans 14 amino acids. CDR1 and CDR2 from the germline V gene are SGHRS and YFSETQ. The CDR3 DNA sequence: TGCGCCAGCAGCCTGACAGTGAACACCGGGGAGCTGTTTTTT. Its protein product is CASSLTVNTGELFF.

The rearrangement uses TRBV6-5 and TRBJ2-1, with unresolved D. Trimming left V 2 bases short and J 1 base short, with 9 bases between. The length of the CDR3 is 15 residues. Germline values: CDR1 MNHEY, CDR2 SVGAGI. The CDR3 DNA is TGTGCCAGCAGTTACGGCGACCAATCCTACAATGAGCAGTTCTTC. This translates into CASSYGDQSYNEQFF.

The CDR3 reads CASSPIGGGGYGYTF. CDR3 nucleotide sequence: TGTGCCAGCAGTCCAATAGGGGGCGGTGGGTATGGCTACACCTTC. J is TRBJ1-2 and V is TRBV27, with 7 bases fitting TRBD1. The CDR3 consists of 15 residues. Unmatched junction bases numbered 11, after V lost 5 bases and J lost 5 bases. Germline V gives CDR1 MNHEY, CDR2 SMNVEV (reference sequence).

The J gene is TRBJ1-5, the V gene TRBV30; D is unclear. CDR1 is GTSNPN, CDR2 SVGIG, per germline (reference sequence). The CDR3 has 17 residues. Trimming pared 0 bases from V and 0 bases from J, leaving 15 bases between. CDR3 sequence reads: CAWSVEAGLYSNQPQHF. The CDR3 DNA reads TGTGCCTGGAGTGTAGAGGCAGGCTTATATAGCAATCAGCCCCAGCATTTT.

The genes are TRBV7-6 and TRBJ2-7, with D tentatively TRBD1 or TRBD2 (5 bases each). This CDR3 is 16 amino acids long. V was shortened by 5 bases and J by 0 bases, with 17 bases between the two germline ends. Germline values: CDR1 SGHVS, CDR2 FNYEAQ. The CDR3 loop is CASSRGERPSSYEQYF. CDR3 DNA sequence: TGTGCCAGCAGCCGAGGGGAACGCCCAAGCTCCTACGAGCAGTACTTC.

The CDR3 loop reads CASSRTWPGQGDEQYF. DNA of the CDR3: TGTGCCAGCAGCCGCACTTGGCCGGGACAGGGAGACGAGCAGTACTTC. The chain combines TRBV5-5 with TRBJ2-7; 9 bases map to TRBD1. This CDR3 is built from 16 residues. Trimming took 4 bases from V and 5 from J; bases not matched to a gene: 13. Germline V gene lookup returns CDR1 SGHKS and CDR2 YYEKEE (reference sequence).

This clone occurred once. This chain links TRBV27 with TRBJ2-7; D might be TRBD2 (6 bases). Germline V gene lookup returns CDR1 MNHEY and CDR2 SMNVEV (reference sequence). The CDR3 totals 17 residues. V dropped 5 bases and J dropped 3 bases, with 23 bases sitting between them. For the CDR3, the DNA is TGTGCCAGCAGTCGGGGACTCGGGAGCCTCCTAATCTACGAGCAGTACTTC. This translates into CASSRGLGSLLIYEQYF.

The sample holds a few counts of this clone. This chain uses TRBV10-3 with TRBJ1-2, with D unresolved. V was cut by 1 base and J by 7 bases, with 7 bases left in between. Germline CDR1 reads ENHRY; CDR2 reads SYGVKD. The CDR3 runs to 12 residues. For the CDR3, the DNA is TGTGCCATCAGTGAGTTGGAAGTTGGCTACACCTTC. Its protein is CAISELEVGYTF.

This chain joins TRBV6-6 and TRBJ1-2; unclear D gene. Germline V lookup: CDR1 MNHNY, CDR2 SVGAGI (reference sequence). Trimming took off 6 bases at V and 4 bases at J, with 12 bases between the two ends. The CDR3 has 13 amino acids. CDR3 in DNA: TGTGCCAGCAGGTTCGGACCCATCTATGGCTACACCTTC. Encoded protein: CASRFGPIYGYTF.

This clone was picked up one time. This chain links TRBV19 with TRBJ2-7; either TRBD1 or TRBD2 may fit D (6 bases each). The CDR3 consists of 14 residues. Germline lookup yields CDR1 LNHDA and CDR2 SQIVND (reference sequence). Trimming stripped 3 bases from V and 3 bases from J, with 12 bases between. This chain's CDR3 is CASSIKGGGYEQYF. In nucleotides, the CDR3 is TGTGCCAGTAGTATCAAGGGGGGAGGCTACGAGCAGTACTTC. The full variable domain, its missing parts supplied by reference TRBV19 and TRBJ2-7, is DGGITQSPKYLFRKEGQNVTLSCEQNLNHDAMYWYRQDPGQGLRLIYYSQIVNDFQKGDIAEGYSVSREKKESFPLTVTSAQKNPTAFYLCASSIKGGGYEQYFGPGTRLTVT.

The V and J genes are TRBV9 and TRBJ2-1, with D possibly called TRBD1 or TRBD2 (5 bases each). Trimming stripped 3 bases from V and 7 bases from J, with 26 bases between. The CDR3 is made up of 18 amino acids. Germline V gene data show CDR1 as SGDLS and CDR2 as YYNGEE. Here the CDR3 reads CASSANPEGIKGWNEQFF. In DNA form, the CDR3 reads TGTGCCAGCAGCGCGAACCCAGAGGGGATCAAGGGGTGGAATGAGCAGTTCTTC.

Only one count was recorded for this clone. V usage is TRBV21-1 and J usage is TRBJ2-7; the table calls TRBD2, which could not be checked here. TRBV21-1 is a pseudogene locus. This CDR3 region has 14 residues. The CDR3 DNA is TGTGCCAGCCCCCGGGGGCGGGAGAACCACGAGCAGTACTTC. Amino acid sequence: CASPRGRENHEQYF.

The chain is built from TRBV6-4 and TRBJ1-5; TRBD1 agrees at 8 bases. Germline loops: CDR1 MRHNA, CDR2 SNTAGT. This CDR3 has 18 amino acids. The V and J ends lost 9 bases and 2 bases, in that order; junction bases with no gene match: 18. The CDR3, as DNA: TGTGCCAGTCCCACTCGGGACAGGTATAACCCCCGCAATCAGCCCCAGCATTTT. It codes for CASPTRDRYNPRNQPQHF.

The chain links TRBV27 to TRBJ2-1, with 10 bases lining up with TRBD2. The V and J ends lost 3 bases and 4 bases, in that order; junction bases with no gene match: 3. CDR1 is MNHEY, CDR2 SMNVEV, per germline (reference sequence). The CDR3 is made up of 15 amino acids. The CDR3 region is CASSLMTSGYNEQFF. CDR3 nucleotide sequence: TGTGCCAGCAGTTTGATGACTAGCGGGTACAATGAGCAGTTCTTC.

This clone has only one observation. The chain joins TRBV15 to TRBJ2-7; no clear D gene. The germline V gene has CDR1 LNHNV and CDR2 YYDKDF (reference sequence). V lost 5 bases to trimming and J lost 1 base, with 18 bases between them. CDR3 length equals 16 residues. CDR3 nucleotide sequence: TGTGCCACCAGCTTACCCGGTGGCGGTACTTCCTACGAGCAGTACTTC. This gives the protein CATSLPGGGTSYEQYF.

The V call is TRBV14, the J call TRBJ1-2, with D possibly being TRBD1 (6 bases). From germline, CDR1 is SGHDN and CDR2 FVKESK. V shed 4 bases and J shed 3 bases, with 9 bases lying between them. The CDR3 runs 13 residues. CDR3: CASSPRTDYGYTF. CDR3 sequence (DNA): TGTGCCAGCAGCCCTCGGACAGACTATGGCTACACCTTC.

On this clone: One end of the junction varies from germline; a read error may be responsible. V gene TRBV7-9 combines with J gene TRBJ2-1; TRBD1 aligns across 7 bases. Germline V CDR1 and CDR2: SEHNR, FQNEAQ (reference sequence). The CDR3 sequence is 15 residues long. DNA of the CDR3: TGTGCCAGCAGCTTAGGGCAGGGGGAATACAATAAGCAGTTCTTC. It specifies CASSLGQGEYNKQFF.

The chain has TRBV7-8 and TRBJ1-1, with D unresolved. The CDR3 is made up of 15 amino acids. Trimming took 1 base from V and 2 from J, leaving 11 bases between them. Germline lookup yields CDR1 SGHVS and CDR2 FQNEAQ. CDR3 nucleotide sequence: TGTGCCAGCAGCTTAGTTAGGGCCAAAAACACTGAAGCTTTCTTT. Its translation is CASSLVRAKNTEAFF.

This rearrangement joins TRBV28 to TRBJ1-5; a weak D match, TRBD1 (5 bases). The germline gives CDR1 MDHEN, CDR2 SYDVKM. V dropped 2 bases and J dropped 5 bases, with 10 bases sitting between them. The CDR3 contains 14 residues. The CDR3 DNA sequence: TGTGCCAGCAGTTTAAGAGGAGGGGATCAGCCCCAGCATTTT. It specifies CASSLRGGDQPQHF.

V and J are TRBV7-9 and TRBJ2-4, with a tentative D call TRBD2 (5 bases). Germline CDR1 is SEHNR and CDR2 is FQNEAQ (reference sequence). The CDR3 loop spans 16 amino acids. The V end was cut by 4 bases, the J end by 4 bases, with 17 bases between. In DNA, the CDR3 is TGTGCCAGCAGCTCAGACTACCCCCAGCAGAAAAACATTCAGTACTTC. Translating it yields CASSSDYPQQKNIQYF.